This TCR beta chain comes out of a study of control samples from healthy donors and cancer patients (dated by TCRdb to the early 2020s). The germline V gene yields KGHDR for CDR1 and SFDVKD for CDR2. The CDR3 runs 12 amino acids, cysteine and phenylalanine included. Solely the CDR3 DNA is kept, with 36 bases framed from the first base. Trimming costs V 4 bases and J 4 bases, and their ends lie 6 bases apart. The protocol used for the library was the immunoSEQ multiplex PCR assay. TCRdb's version of the immuneACCESS table is confined to in-frame rearrangements and falls short of the full clone set. An unresolved V gene accounts for under half of the shortfall where checked; the remainder is of unknown origin. The sample table contains about 18,000 clones; only one count was recorded for around 84% of them. The ten largest clones capture around 32% of the sample. In regard to this clone: Its antigen is still unknown. No much larger clonotype is one base removed from it; base qualities were not supplied.

The chain employs TRBV24-1 and TRBJ1-2; the D gene is not confidently resolved. This TCR derives from a woman in her sixties or seventies with lung cancer. The specimen was PBMCs. The nucleotide sequence reads as follows: TGTGCCACCAGTGACTTTGTCTATGGCTACACCTTC. Its product reads: CATSDFVYGYTF.